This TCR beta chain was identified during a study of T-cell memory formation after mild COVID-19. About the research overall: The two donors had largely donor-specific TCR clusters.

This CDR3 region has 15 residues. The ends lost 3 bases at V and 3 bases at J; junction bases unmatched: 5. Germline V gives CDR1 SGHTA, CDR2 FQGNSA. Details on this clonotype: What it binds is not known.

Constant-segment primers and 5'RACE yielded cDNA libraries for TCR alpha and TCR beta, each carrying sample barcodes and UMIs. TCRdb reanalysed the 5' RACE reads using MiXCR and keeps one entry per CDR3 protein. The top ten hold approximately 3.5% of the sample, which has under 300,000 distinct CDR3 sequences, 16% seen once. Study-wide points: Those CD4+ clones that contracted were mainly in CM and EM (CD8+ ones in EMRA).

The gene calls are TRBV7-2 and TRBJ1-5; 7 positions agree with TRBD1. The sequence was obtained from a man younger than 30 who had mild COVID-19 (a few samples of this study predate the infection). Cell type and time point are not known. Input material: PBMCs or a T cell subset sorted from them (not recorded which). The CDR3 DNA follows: TGTGCCAGCAGCTTGGGGGACAGATACAATCAGCCCCAGCATTTT. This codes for CASSLGDRYNQPQHF.